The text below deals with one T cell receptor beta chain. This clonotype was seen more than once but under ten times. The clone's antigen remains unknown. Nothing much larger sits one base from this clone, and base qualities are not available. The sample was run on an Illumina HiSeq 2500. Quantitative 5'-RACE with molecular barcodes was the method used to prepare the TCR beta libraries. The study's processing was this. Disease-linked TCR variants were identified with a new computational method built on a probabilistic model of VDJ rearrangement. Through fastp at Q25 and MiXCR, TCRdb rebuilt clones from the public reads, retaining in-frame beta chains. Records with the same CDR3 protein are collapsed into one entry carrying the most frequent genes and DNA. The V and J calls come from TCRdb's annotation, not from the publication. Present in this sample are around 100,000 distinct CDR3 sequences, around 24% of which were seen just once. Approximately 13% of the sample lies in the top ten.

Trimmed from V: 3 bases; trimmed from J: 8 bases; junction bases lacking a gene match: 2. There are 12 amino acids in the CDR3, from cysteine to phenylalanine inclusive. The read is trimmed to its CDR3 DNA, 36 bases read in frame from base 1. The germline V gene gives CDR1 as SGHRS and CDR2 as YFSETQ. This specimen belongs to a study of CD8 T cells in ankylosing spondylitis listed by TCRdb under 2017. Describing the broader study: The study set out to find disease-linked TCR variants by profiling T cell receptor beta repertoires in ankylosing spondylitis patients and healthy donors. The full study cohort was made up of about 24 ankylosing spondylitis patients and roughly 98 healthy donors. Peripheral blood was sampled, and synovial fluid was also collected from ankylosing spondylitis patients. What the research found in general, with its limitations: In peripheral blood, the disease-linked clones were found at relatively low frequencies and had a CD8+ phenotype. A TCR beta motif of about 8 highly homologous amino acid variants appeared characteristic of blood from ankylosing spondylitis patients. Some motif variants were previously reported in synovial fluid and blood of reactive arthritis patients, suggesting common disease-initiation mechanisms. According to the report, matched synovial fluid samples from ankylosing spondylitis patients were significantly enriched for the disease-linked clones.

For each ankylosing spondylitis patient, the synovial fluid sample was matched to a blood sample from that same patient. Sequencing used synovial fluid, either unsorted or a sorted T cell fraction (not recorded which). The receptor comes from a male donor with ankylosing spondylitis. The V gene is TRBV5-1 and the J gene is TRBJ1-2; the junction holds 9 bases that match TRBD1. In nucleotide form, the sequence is TGCGCCAGCAGCTGGGACAGGGAAGGCTACACCTTC. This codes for CASSWDREGYTF.